Shown below are 20 T cell receptor beta chains from a single sample sequenced in a study of T cell responses to AZD1222 COVID-19 vaccine. The table came from immunoSEQ multiplex PCR; TCRdb's copy has only in-frame clones and leaves some out. The sample contains approximately 130,000 clones, roughly 88% of which appear only once. Sample: peripheral blood, taken 28 days after the second AZD1222 dose. The receptor source for this set is an adult who received the AZD1222 COVID-19 vaccine.

This chain connects TRBV12-3 or TRBV12-4 to TRBJ1-2, with TRBD1 as a possible D gene (5 bases). V was clipped by 7 bases and J by 6 bases, with 15 bases between them. The CDR3 has 13 amino acids. CDR3 sequence reads: CASKSGTGDGYTF. The DNA for the CDR3 is TGTGCCAGCAAATCCGGGACCGGTGATGGCTACACCTTC.

This clone was counted a single time. This sequence joins TRBV7-2 and TRBJ1-3; D not certain. The CDR3 contains 15 residues. Trimming removed 5 bases at V and 0 bases at J, with 11 bases between. Germline V gene lookup returns CDR1 SGHTA and CDR2 FQGNSA. CDR3 DNA: TGTGCCAGCAGCCGGAGGATTAGCTCTGGAAACACCATATATTTT. The encoded protein is CASSRRISSGNTIYF.

The chain employs TRBV15 and TRBJ1-5; no firm D call. Trimming removed 6 bases from V and 1 base from J, with 10 bases in between. Germline-derived CDR1 and CDR2 are LNHNV and YYDKDF (reference sequence). The CDR3 is made up of 14 amino acids. This CDR3 is CATRYGLSNQPQHF. The CDR3 DNA is TGTGCCACCAGATACGGATTAAGCAATCAGCCCCAGCATTTT. The complete variable domain, with remaining parts taken from reference TRBV15 and TRBJ1-5, reads DAMVIQNPRYQVTQFGKPVTLSCSQTLNHNVMYWYQQKSSQAPKLLFHYYDKDFNNEADTPDNFQSRRPNTSFCFLDIRSPGLGDTAMYLCATRYGLSNQPQHFGDGTRLSIL.

This clone was counted a few times. The chain links TRBV28 to TRBJ2-7, with TRBD1 matching over 7 bases. The V gene end was trimmed by 6 bases and the J gene end by 0 bases; junction bases not matched to a gene: 5. There are 14 residues in the CDR3. Germline CDR1 MDHEN, CDR2 SYDVKM. CDR3 residues: CASRRTGTSYEQYF. In nucleotides, the CDR3 is TGTGCCAGCAGACGGACAGGTACCTCCTACGAGCAGTACTTC.

J is TRBJ1-2 and V is TRBV30; 7 nucleotides agree with TRBD1. Germline V gene data show CDR1 as GTSNPN and CDR2 as SVGIG (reference sequence). Losses at the gene ends were 0 bases for V and 8 bases for J; bases not matched to a gene: 6. This CDR3 region has 13 residues. This CDR3 reads CAWSVEGTVGYTF. CDR3 DNA: TGTGCCTGGAGTGTAGAGGGGACAGTCGGCTACACCTTC.

The V gene is TRBV5-1, the J gene TRBJ1-6; D remains ambiguous. CDR1 and CDR2 (germline): SGHRS, YFSETQ. The V and J ends lost 5 bases and 6 bases respectively, with 12 bases between them. The CDR3 is 14 residues long. The CDR3 protein is CASSLGETNSPLHF. CDR3 sequence (DNA): TGCGCCAGCAGTCTTGGGGAGACTAATTCACCCCTCCACTTT.

The chain carries TRBV5-1 and TRBJ2-5, with TRBD1 matching over 8 bases. V trimming: 4 bases; J trimming: 2 bases; junction bases outside the gene matches: 4. Germline loops: CDR1 SGHRS, CDR2 YFSETQ. CDR3 size: 14 residues. Here the CDR3 reads CASSPDREQETQYF. As DNA, the CDR3 is TGCGCCAGCAGCCCGGACAGGGAACAAGAGACCCAGTACTTC.

V usage is TRBV19 and J usage is TRBJ1-1; TRBD1 might be the D (6 bases). V lost 1 base to trimming and J lost 4 bases, with 10 bases between them. There are 14 residues in the CDR3. CDR1 and CDR2 (germline): LNHDA, SQIVND (reference sequence). CDR3 coding DNA: TGTGCCAGTAGTATAGTGGGGACACCCACTGAAGCTTTCTTT. It translates to CASSIVGTPTEAFF.

The chain couples TRBV2 to TRBJ1-2; D unresolved. Germline values: CDR1 SNHLY, CDR2 FYNNEI. V shed 1 base and J shed 4 bases, with 4 bases lying between them. The CDR3 is 12 amino acids. CDR3 sequence (DNA): TGTGCCAGCAGTGAAGGGAGCTATGGCTACACCTTC. Amino acid sequence: CASSEGSYGYTF.

The genes are TRBV28 and TRBJ1-1, with TRBD1 matching 10 bases. The CDR3 has 15 residues. The germline CDR1 and CDR2 sequences are MDHEN and SYDVKM. The junction had 5 bases not matched to a gene; V was cut back by 3 bases and J by 4 bases. This CDR3 is CASSLPGQGTTEAFF. As DNA, the CDR3 is TGTGCCAGCAGTTTGCCGGGACAGGGGACCACTGAAGCTTTCTTT.

V and J are TRBV30 and TRBJ2-1, with 10 nucleotides matching TRBD1. Germline assignment: CDR1 GTSNPN and CDR2 SVGIG (reference sequence). The CDR3 loop spans 15 amino acids. Trimming cost V 0 bases and J 8 bases; bases outside gene matches: 7. CDR3 sequence: CAWSVRQGALDEQFF. CDR3 nucleotide sequence: TGTGCCTGGAGTGTACGACAGGGGGCTCTCGATGAGCAGTTCTTC. Full variable domain (rest looked up from reference TRBV30 and TRBJ2-1): SQTIHQWPATLVQPVGSPLSLECTVEGTSNPNLYWYRQAAGRGLQLLFYSVGIGQISSEVPQNLSASRPQDRQFILSSKKLLLSDSGFYLCAWSVRQGALDEQFFGPGTRLTVL.

The chain employs TRBV5-1 and TRBJ2-2; weak D call: TRBD2 (5 bases). V was cut by 0 bases and J by 6 bases, with 9 bases left in between. CDR1 is SGHRS and CDR2 is YFSETQ in the germline V gene. This CDR3 is 14 amino acids long. CDR3: CASSLVAGAGELFF. The CDR3 bases are TGCGCCAGCAGCTTGGTTGCGGGCGCCGGGGAGCTGTTTTTT. Complete variable domain (other parts from reference TRBV5-1 and TRBJ2-2): KAGVTQTPRYLIKTRGQQVTLSCSPISGHRSVSWYQQTPGQGLQFLFEYFSETQRNKGNFPGRFSGRQFSNSRSEMNVSTLELGDSALYLCASSLVAGAGELFFGEGSRLTVL.

The rearrangement links TRBV12-5 to TRBJ1-5, with no clear D. Germline values: CDR1 LGHNT, CDR2 FRNRAP. The CDR3 has 13 residues. V lost 1 base to trimming and J lost 3 bases, with 4 bases between them. The CDR3 region has the DNA TGTGCTAGTGGTTTGGACCACAATCAGCCCCAGCATTTT. Amino acid sequence: CASGLDHNQPQHF. Combining the CDR3 with reference TRBV12-5 and TRBJ1-5 gives the whole variable domain DARVTQTPRHKVTEMGQEVTMRCQPILGHNTVFWYRQTMMQGLELLAYFRNRAPLDDSGMPKDRFSAEMPDATLATLKIQPSEPRDSAVYFCASGLDHNQPQHFGDGTRLSIL.

This rearrangement joins TRBV28 to TRBJ1-5; 7 bases fit TRBD1. V trimming: 2 bases; J trimming: 5 bases; junction bases outside the gene matches: 6. This CDR3 contains 15 residues. From germline, CDR1 is MDHEN and CDR2 SYDVKM. CDR3 nucleotide sequence: TGTGCCAGCAGTTTAGGAGGGGGCGTCGATCAGCCCCAGCATTTT. Amino acids: CASSLGGGVDQPQHF. The full variable domain, completed using reference TRBV28 and TRBJ1-5, is DVKVTQSSRYLVKRTGEKVFLECVQDMDHENMFWYRQDPGLGLRLIYFSYDVKMKEKGDIPEGYSVSREKKERFSLILESASTNQTSMYLCASSLGGGVDQPQHFGDGTRLSIL.

On this clone itself: Other nucleotide sequences in the sample specify the same CDR3. CDR3 amino acids: CASSRDINYGYTF. In nucleotides, the CDR3 is TGTGCCAGCAGTCGGGATATTAACTATGGCTACACCTTC. This chain links TRBV2 with TRBJ1-2; D gene uncertain. Germline CDR1 and CDR2: SNHLY and FYNNEI. The CDR3 is made up of 13 amino acids. The ends were cut back, 5 bases at V and 1 base at J, with 8 bases in the middle. Variable domain in full (rest from reference TRBV2 and TRBJ1-2): EPEVTQTPSHQVTQMGQEVILRCVPISNHLYFYWYRQILGQKVEFLVSFYNNEISEKSEIFDDQFSVERPDGSNFTLKIRSTKLEDSAMYFCASSRDINYGYTFGSGTRLTVV.

V is TRBV6-5 and J is TRBJ1-2; D unclear. Trimming shortened V by 2 bases and J by 5 bases, and 9 bases separated the two germline ends. CDR1 and CDR2 (germline): MNHEY, SVGAGI. This CDR3 contains 13 residues. Written as DNA, the CDR3 is TGTGCCAGCAGTTACGAGTCCTCATATGGCTACACCTTC. Amino acid sequence: CASSYESSYGYTF.

The chain recombines TRBV6-5 with TRBJ2-3; 7 positions match TRBD1. V trimming: 6 bases; J trimming: 2 bases; junction bases outside the gene matches: 5. CDR1 and CDR2 from the germline V gene are MNHEY and SVGAGI. This CDR3 is 14 amino acids long. The CDR3 is CASSPGGFTDTQYF. As DNA, the CDR3 is TGTGCCAGCAGCCCAGGGGGATTCACAGATACGCAGTATTTT.

The chain recombines TRBV11-2 with TRBJ1-2; D is uncertain. Germline CDR1 SGHAT, CDR2 FQNNGV. V was pared by 5 bases and J by 8 bases, with 21 bases between. The CDR3 contains 15 residues. The CDR3 coding sequence is TGTGCCAGCAGCCTCTACCCCTTCACCCCCGAAGGCTACACCTTC. Its translation: CASSLYPFTPEGYTF.

This chain uses TRBV15 with TRBJ2-1; the D gene is possibly TRBD1 (5 bases). Trimming removed 0 bases from V and 2 bases from J, with 20 bases in between. Germline CDR1 LNHNV, CDR2 YYDKDF (reference sequence). The CDR3 length is 19 residues. DNA for the CDR3: TGTGCCACCAGCAGAGATCACGCCAGGGTGAGGATCACCTACAATGAGCAGTTCTTC. Residues: CATSRDHARVRITYNEQFF.

The chain employs TRBV6-5 and TRBJ2-1; a possible D gene is TRBD1 (5 bases). Trimming took off 6 bases at V and 2 bases at J, with 8 bases between the two ends. From germline, CDR1 is MNHEY and CDR2 SVGAGI. CDR3 length: 13 residues. CDR3 nucleotide sequence: TGTGCCAGCAGGGACACCCCCTACAATGAGCAGTTCTTC. Protein: CASRDTPYNEQFF.